This TCR beta chain was captured in a study of OX40 agonist ivuxolimab in advanced cancers. For the study at large: Previous treatment with anti-PD-1, anti-PD-L1 or anti-CTLA-4 therapy was allowed; 35% to 50% had received some.

Only in-frame clones appear in the TCRdb table, and some are missing; sequencing was by immunoSEQ multiplex PCR. The sample has about 77,000 clones, around 87% seen once. Germline CDR1 is MDHEN and CDR2 is SYDVKM. There are 13 residues in the CDR3. Trimming cost V 5 bases and J 2 bases, with 9 bases left between them. This specimen consisted of CD4+ or CD8+ T cells sorted from blood, obtained in a trial of the OX40 agonist ivuxolimab. The clonotype was recovered from an adult with an advanced solid tumor such as melanoma, head and neck, liver or kidney cancer. This chain joins TRBV28 and TRBJ1-2; tentative D call: TRBD1 (6 bases). CDR3 amino acids: CASSAGDNYGYTF. The CDR3 region has the DNA TGTGCCAGCAGTGCAGGGGACAACTATGGCTACACCTTC.